Shown below are 23 T cell receptor beta chains from a single sample sequenced in a study of cytomegalovirus exposure and HLA in healthy donors (dated by TCRdb to 2015 to 2018). Library preparation used the immunoSEQ multiplex PCR assay. TCRdb took over this immuneACCESS table, retaining in-frame rearrangements with V and J assigned. Such tables are incomplete; in checked studies, under half of the missing clones stem from an unresolved V gene, and the remainder is unexplained. The sample table contains approximately 210,000 clones; only one count was recorded for roughly 83% of them. The top ten hold roughly 1.5% of the sample. The material sequenced was PBMCs. Receptors originate from a woman aged 18 to 35 in good health and CMV-seronegative.

The V call is TRBV27, the J call TRBJ2-5; TRBD1 matches 7 bases. The trim removed 0 bases at V and 5 bases at J, leaving 6 bases unmatched. The CDR3 spans 15 residues. Germline V gene sequence: CDR1 MNHEY, CDR2 SMNVEV (reference sequence). The DNA of the CDR3 is TGTGCCAGCAGTTTATCGAAAGGGGGCCGGGAGACCCAGTACTTC. This translates into CASSLSKGGRETQYF.

The chain recombines TRBV5-1 with TRBJ1-1; TRBD1 matches 9 bases. With 4 bases clipped from V and 8 bases from J, the junction kept 3 bases outside the gene matches. Germline V gene sequence: CDR1 SGHRS, CDR2 YFSETQ. The CDR3 runs 12 residues. In DNA, the CDR3 is TGCGCCAGCAGCCGGGACAGGGAAGAAGCTTTCTTT. Encoded protein: CASSRDREEAFF.

J is TRBJ1-5 and V is TRBV7-8; TRBD1 agrees at 7 bases. The CDR3 has 13 residues. Germline V gene lookup returns CDR1 SGHVS and CDR2 FQNEAQ. V lost 6 bases and J lost 7; bases outside the gene matches: 6. Here the CDR3 DNA reads TGTGCCAGCAGAGGGACAGAGAGCCAGCCCCAGCATTTT. Protein sequence: CASRGTESQPQHF.

The chain couples TRBV28 to TRBJ2-3, with 8 bases fitting TRBD1. V trimming: 2 bases; J trimming: 0 bases; junction bases outside the gene matches: 1. CDR3 length: 15 amino acids. Germline CDR1 is MDHEN and CDR2 is SYDVKM. CDR3 loop: CASSLRTGSTDTQYF. DNA of the CDR3: TGTGCCAGCAGTTTAAGGACAGGGAGCACAGATACGCAGTATTTT.

The V and J genes are TRBV6-1 and TRBJ1-1, with D possibly being TRBD1 (6 bases). CDR1 is MNHNS and CDR2 is SASEGT in the germline V gene. The CDR3 is made up of 14 amino acids. V shed 3 bases and J shed 5 bases, with 13 bases lying between them. This CDR3 reads CASSDPGTRTEAFF. In DNA form, the CDR3 reads TGTGCCAGCAGTGACCCCGGGACAAGGACTGAAGCTTTCTTT.

The CDR3 here is CASSQGRTLGEAFF. CDR3 nucleotides: TGTGCCAGCAGCCAAGGTAGGACATTGGGTGAAGCTTTCTTT. The genes are TRBV4-2 and TRBJ1-1, with D possibly being TRBD1 (5 bases). The CDR3 runs 14 residues. V dropped 1 base and J dropped 7 bases, with 13 bases sitting between them. Germline lookup yields CDR1 LGHNA and CDR2 YNFKEQ.

The rearrangement joins TRBV9 to TRBJ1-2; the D gene is possibly TRBD1 (6 bases). Germline CDR1 is SGDLS and CDR2 is YYNGEE. Trimming removed 3 bases from V and 5 bases from J, with 17 bases in between. This CDR3 is 15 amino acids long. DNA of the CDR3: TGTGCCAGCAGCGCTGGGGGCGGATTCGGGTATGGCTACACCTTC. It translates to CASSAGGGFGYGYTF.

This chain uses TRBV14 with TRBJ2-7; 10 bases are a match to TRBD1. The CDR3 covers 16 residues. The V gene's germline CDR1 is SGHDN and CDR2 FVKESK. V trimming: 4 bases; J trimming: 2 bases; junction bases outside the gene matches: 8. The CDR3 DNA reads TGTGCCAGCAGCCGTCCTACCGGGACAGGGGCCTACGAGCAGTACTTC. Translated: CASSRPTGTGAYEQYF.

The chain carries TRBV30 and TRBJ2-5; the match to TRBD2 covers 12 bases. Losses at the gene ends were 4 bases for V and 13 bases for J; bases not matched to a gene: 13. The CDR3 covers 14 residues. Looked up from germline, CDR1 is GTSNPN and CDR2 is SVGIG (reference sequence). The CDR3 is CAWIKPGLAGALYF. The CDR3 nucleotides read TGTGCCTGGATTAAGCCGGGACTAGCGGGTGCCTTGTACTTC.

The J gene is TRBJ2-7, the V gene TRBV9; 9 bases match TRBD2. The CDR3 runs 19 residues. With 4 bases clipped from V and 2 bases from J, the junction kept 19 bases outside the gene matches. Germline V gives CDR1 SGDLS, CDR2 YYNGEE. CDR3 protein: CASSLYPGRASGNAYEQYF. CDR3 sequence (DNA): TGTGCCAGCAGCCTCTACCCGGGGAGGGCTAGCGGGAACGCCTACGAGCAGTACTTC.

The rearrangement uses TRBV6-4 and TRBJ2-4, with D possibly being TRBD2 (5 bases). Per the germline V gene, CDR1 is MRHNA and CDR2 is SNTAGT. Between the trimmed V and J ends, which lost 6 bases and 2 bases, there was a span of 14 bases. CDR3 length: 15 residues. CDR3 protein: CASSVLAGPKNIQYF. CDR3 coding DNA: TGTGCCAGCAGCGTCCTGGCGGGCCCCAAAAACATTCAGTACTTC.

The chain recombines TRBV18 with TRBJ1-2, with 9 nucleotides matching TRBD1. The CDR3 covers 15 residues. Trimming at V came to 3 bases and at J to 1 base, leaving 3 bases not matched to a gene. CDR1 KGHSH and CDR2 LQKENI come from the germline V gene. The CDR3 bases are TGTGCCAGCTCACCGGGACAGGGTAATAACTATGGCTACACCTTC. Translated: CASSPGQGNNYGYTF.

CDR3 in amino acids: CSVEVPSGFYEQYF. CDR3 nucleotides: TGCAGCGTTGAAGTCCCCAGTGGTTTCTACGAGCAGTACTTC. This chain links TRBV29-1 with TRBJ2-7; D not certain. Deletions cut 1 base from V and 3 bases from J, with 13 bases between. Germline CDR1 reads SQVTM; CDR2 reads ANQGSEA. The CDR3 runs to 14 residues.

This clone was counted once. J is TRBJ2-5 and V is TRBV29-1, with a tentative D call TRBD2 (5 bases). This CDR3 contains 12 residues. Trimming cost V 5 bases and J 5 bases, with 12 bases left between them. CDR1 is SQVTM, CDR2 ANQGSEA, per germline. This CDR3 reads CSVNRGRETQYF. The CDR3 nucleotides read TGCAGCGTTAATCGGGGAAGGGAGACCCAGTACTTC.

This sequence joins TRBV5-6 and TRBJ1-1, with a tentative D call TRBD1 (5 bases). The CDR3 has 12 residues. V was pared by 4 bases and J by 6 bases, with 10 bases between. Germline CDR1 SGHDT, CDR2 YYEEEE. Written as DNA, the CDR3 is TGTGCCAGCAGCCTAACAGGCGCTGAAGCTTTCTTT. Its protein product is CASSLTGAEAFF.

The chain carries TRBV4-1 and TRBJ2-5, with a tentative D call TRBD2 (7 bases). V was shortened by 5 bases and J by 4 bases, with 14 bases between the two germline ends. The V gene's germline CDR1 is MGHRA and CDR2 YSYEKL. The CDR3 contains 14 residues. In nucleotides, the CDR3 is TGCGCCAGCAGCTCACAGGGAGGGCTAGAGACCCAGTACTTC. Residues: CASSSQGGLETQYF.

V usage is TRBV19 and J usage is TRBJ1-1, with no clear D. CDR3 length: 12 amino acids. V was clipped by 2 bases and J by 7 bases, with 8 bases between them. Germline V gene sequence: CDR1 LNHDA, CDR2 SQIVND (reference sequence). The chain's CDR3 is CASSISTGEAFF. As DNA, the CDR3 is TGTGCCAGTAGTATAAGTACGGGTGAAGCTTTCTTT.

CDR3 bases: TGTGCTAGTGGTTTGGGACAGGGTTTAGGCAATCAGCCCCAGCATTTT. Protein: CASGLGQGLGNQPQHF. The rearrangement joins TRBV12-5 to TRBJ1-5; TRBD1 matches 7 bases. V trimming: 1 base; J trimming: 2 bases; junction bases outside the gene matches: 5. The CDR3 has 16 amino acids. Germline V gene lookup returns CDR1 LGHNT and CDR2 FRNRAP. Full variable domain (rest looked up from reference TRBV12-5 and TRBJ1-5): DARVTQTPRHKVTEMGQEVTMRCQPILGHNTVFWYRQTMMQGLELLAYFRNRAPLDDSGMPKDRFSAEMPDATLATLKIQPSEPRDSAVYFCASGLGQGLGNQPQHFGDGTRLSIL.

The chain's CDR3 is CASSASSGRAISGELFF. The CDR3 nucleotides are TGTGCCAGCAGCGCCTCTAGCGGGAGGGCCATCTCCGGGGAGCTGTTTTTT. The chain combines TRBV5-4 with TRBJ2-2; 12 bases agree with TRBD2. Germline loops: CDR1 SGHNT, CDR2 YYREEE (reference sequence). The CDR3 length is 17 residues. V lost 4 bases and J lost 6; bases outside the gene matches: 10. The full variable domain, completed using reference TRBV5-4 and TRBJ2-2, is ETGVTQSPTHLIKTRGQQVTLRCSSQSGHNTVSWYQQALGQGPQFIFQYYREEENGRGNFPPRFSGLQFPNYSSELNVNALELDDSALYLCASSASSGRAISGELFFGEGSRLTVL.

CDR3 bases: TGCGCCAGCACGACATTTTCATCGGGGGGCATGAACACTGAAGCTTTCTTT. Encoded protein: CASTTFSSGGMNTEAFF. The chain is built from TRBV5-1 and TRBJ1-1; the D gene is possibly TRBD1 (6 bases). The ends were cut back, 6 bases at V and 0 bases at J, with 21 bases in the middle. Germline V gene data show CDR1 as SGHRS and CDR2 as YFSETQ. The CDR3 contains 17 residues.

The V call is TRBV7-6, the J call TRBJ1-1, with D uncertain. CDR1 and CDR2 (germline): SGHVS, FNYEAQ. The CDR3 spans 14 residues. Trimming took off 1 base at V and 5 bases at J, with 11 bases between the two ends. As DNA, the CDR3 is TGTGCCAGCAGCTTAGGTTCGGAGAAGACTGAAGCTTTCTTT. As protein: CASSLGSEKTEAFF.

The chain links TRBV18 to TRBJ2-5; a possible D gene is TRBD2 (5 bases). Germline CDR1 is KGHSH and CDR2 is LQKENI. The ends were cut back, 2 bases at V and 5 bases at J, with 9 bases in the middle. This CDR3 comprises 13 residues. CDR3 DNA sequence: TGTGCCAGCTCACCAGGGAGCGACGAGACCCAGTACTTC. This codes for CASSPGSDETQYF.

This chain connects TRBV5-1 to TRBJ1-2, with D uncertain. V lost 4 bases and J 6 bases, leaving 16 bases between the germline ends. CDR3 size: 14 residues. CDR1 SGHRS and CDR2 YFSETQ come from the germline V gene. DNA of the CDR3: TGCGCCAGCAGCATTGCCGCGGGTCGGGATGGCTACACCTTC. It yields the protein CASSIAAGRDGYTF.